The clone carrying this T cell receptor beta chain was observed a few times. Its antigen is still unknown. The data were obtained in a study of T-cell memory formation after mild COVID-19. TCR alpha and TCR beta cDNA libraries carrying sample barcodes and UMIs came from 5'RACE with constant-segment primers. Using its own MiXCR run on the 5' RACE reads, TCRdb lists one record per CDR3 protein. The table records 350,000 to 400,000 distinct CDR3 sequences, 14% of them present only once. Broader study findings: Clones shrinking from day 15 to 85 showed even CD4/CD8 mixes; later expanders tilted CD4+.

The origin of this receptor is a man aged 18 to 29 who had mild COVID-19 (a few samples of this study predate the infection). Cell type and time point are not known. The sequenced sample was PBMCs or a T cell subset sorted from them (not recorded which).

The CDR3 region is CASSVNQRTDTQYF. CDR3 bases: TGCGCCAGCAGTGTGAATCAGCGCACAGATACGCAGTATTTT. The J gene is TRBJ2-3, the V gene TRBV10-1, with D uncertain. The CDR3 spans 14 residues. Trimming removed 4 bases at V and 1 base at J, with 9 bases between. Looked up from germline, CDR1 is WNHNN and CDR2 is SYGVQD (reference sequence).